This T cell receptor (beta chain) is from a study of T cell responses to AZD1222 COVID-19 vaccine. The overall study: Second-dose intervals near 4 or 12 weeks were combined.

Assay: immunoSEQ multiplex PCR; the TCRdb copy retains only in-frame clones and omits some. The sample contains 130,000 to 150,000 clones, 91% of which appear only once. The germline V gene has CDR1 LNHDA and CDR2 SQIVND (reference sequence). V dropped 2 bases and J dropped 4 bases, with 10 bases sitting between them. The CDR3 runs 14 residues. This sequence originates from an adult in good health. This chain joins TRBV19 and TRBJ2-3, with unresolved D. The sequences come from peripheral blood, collected on day 0 of AZD1222 vaccination. The CDR3 bases are TGTGCCAGTAGTATAAAGGGAACCGCAGATACGCAGTATTTT. Protein sequence: CASSIKGTADTQYF.